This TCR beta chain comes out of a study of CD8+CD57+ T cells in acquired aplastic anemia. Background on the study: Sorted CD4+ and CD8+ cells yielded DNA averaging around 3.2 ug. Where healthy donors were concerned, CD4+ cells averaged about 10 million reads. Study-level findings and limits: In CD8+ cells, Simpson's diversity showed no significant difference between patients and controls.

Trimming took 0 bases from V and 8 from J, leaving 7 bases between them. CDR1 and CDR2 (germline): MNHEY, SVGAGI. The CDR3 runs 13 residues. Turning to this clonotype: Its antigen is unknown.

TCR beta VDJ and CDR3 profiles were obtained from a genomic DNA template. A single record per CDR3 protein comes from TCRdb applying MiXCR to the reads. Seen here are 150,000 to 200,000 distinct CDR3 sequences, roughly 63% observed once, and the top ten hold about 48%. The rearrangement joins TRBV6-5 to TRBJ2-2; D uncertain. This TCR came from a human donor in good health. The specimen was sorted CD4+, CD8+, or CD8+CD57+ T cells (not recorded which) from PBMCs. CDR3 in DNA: TGTGCCAGCAGTTACTCGACGGGTGGGGAGCTGTTTTTT. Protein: CASSYSTGGELFF.